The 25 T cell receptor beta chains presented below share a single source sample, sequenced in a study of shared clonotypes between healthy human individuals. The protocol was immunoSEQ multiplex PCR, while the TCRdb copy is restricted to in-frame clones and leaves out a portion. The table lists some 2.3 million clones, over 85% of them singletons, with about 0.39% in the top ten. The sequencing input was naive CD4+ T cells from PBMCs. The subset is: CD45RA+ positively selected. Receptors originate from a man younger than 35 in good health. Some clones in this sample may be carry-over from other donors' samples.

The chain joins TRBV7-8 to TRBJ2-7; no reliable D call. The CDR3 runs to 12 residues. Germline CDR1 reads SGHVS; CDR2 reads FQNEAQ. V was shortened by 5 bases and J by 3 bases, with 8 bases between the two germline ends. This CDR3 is CASSPYSYEQYF. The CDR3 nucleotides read TGTGCCAGCAGCCCATACAGCTACGAGCAGTACTTC. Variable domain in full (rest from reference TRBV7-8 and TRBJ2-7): GAGVSQSPRYKVAKRGQDVALRCDPISGHVSLFWYQQALGQGPEFLTYFQNEAQLDKSGLPSDRFFAERPEGSVSTLKIQRTQQEDSAVYLCASSPYSYEQYFGPGTRLTVT.

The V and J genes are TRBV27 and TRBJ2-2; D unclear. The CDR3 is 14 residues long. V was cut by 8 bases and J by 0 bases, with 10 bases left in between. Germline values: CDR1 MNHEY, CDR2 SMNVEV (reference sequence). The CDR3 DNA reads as TGTGCCAGCTGGGTGGGGACGAACACCGGGGAGCTGTTTTTT. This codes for CASWVGTNTGELFF.

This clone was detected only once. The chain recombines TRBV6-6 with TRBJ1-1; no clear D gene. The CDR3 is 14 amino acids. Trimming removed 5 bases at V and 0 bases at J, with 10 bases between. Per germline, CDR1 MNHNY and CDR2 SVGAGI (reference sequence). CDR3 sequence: CASSPLTVNTEAFF. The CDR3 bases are TGTGCCAGCAGTCCCCTTACAGTGAACACTGAAGCTTTCTTT.

The CDR3 DNA follows: TGTGCCAGCAGCTTACCAGGCTACGAGCAGTACTTC. It translates to CASSLPGYEQYF. The chain links TRBV11-1 to TRBJ2-5, with no clear D. The DNA end lines up better with TRBJ2-7; the J call may be wrong. The CDR3 runs to 12 residues. Germline V gives CDR1 SGHAT, CDR2 FQDESV (reference sequence).

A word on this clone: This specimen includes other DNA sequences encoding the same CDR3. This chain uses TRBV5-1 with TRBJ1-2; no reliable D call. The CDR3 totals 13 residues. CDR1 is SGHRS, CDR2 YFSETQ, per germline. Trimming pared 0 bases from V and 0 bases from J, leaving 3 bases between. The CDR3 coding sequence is TGCGCCAGCAGCTTGGGAGCTAACTATGGCTACACCTTC. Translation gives CASSLGANYGYTF. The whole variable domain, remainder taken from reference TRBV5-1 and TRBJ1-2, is KAGVTQTPRYLIKTRGQQVTLSCSPISGHRSVSWYQQTPGQGLQFLFEYFSETQRNKGNFPGRFSGRQFSNSRSEMNVSTLELGDSALYLCASSLGANYGYTFGSGTRLTVV.

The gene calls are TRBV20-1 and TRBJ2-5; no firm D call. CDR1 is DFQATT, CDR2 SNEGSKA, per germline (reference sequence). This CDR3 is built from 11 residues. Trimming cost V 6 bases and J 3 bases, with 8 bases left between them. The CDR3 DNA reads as TGCAGTGCAATGTGGGAAGAGACCCAGTACTTC. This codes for CSAMWEETQYF.

The CDR3 reads CASSLDRAGWEETQYF. The CDR3 DNA sequence: TGTGCCAGCAGTTTAGATCGCGCAGGGTGGGAGGAGACCCAGTACTTC. The chain uses TRBV28 and TRBJ2-5, with D perhaps matching TRBD1 or TRBD2 (5 bases each). Trimming removed 2 bases at V and 5 bases at J, with 18 bases between. CDR3 size: 16 residues. In germline, CDR1 is MDHEN, CDR2 SYDVKM.

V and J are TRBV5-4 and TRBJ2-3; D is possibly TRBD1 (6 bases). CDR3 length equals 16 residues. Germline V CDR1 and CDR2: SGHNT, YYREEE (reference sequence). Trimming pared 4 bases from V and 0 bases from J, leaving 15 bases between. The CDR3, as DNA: TGTGCCAGCAGCCTGCTCGTCGGACAGAGCACAGATACGCAGTATTTT. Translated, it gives CASSLLVGQSTDTQYF.

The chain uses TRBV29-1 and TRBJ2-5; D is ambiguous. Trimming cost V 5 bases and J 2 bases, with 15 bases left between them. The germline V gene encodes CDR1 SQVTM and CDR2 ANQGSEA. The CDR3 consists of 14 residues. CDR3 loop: CSVKVVWGQETQYF. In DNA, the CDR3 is TGCAGCGTTAAGGTGGTTTGGGGACAAGAGACCCAGTACTTC. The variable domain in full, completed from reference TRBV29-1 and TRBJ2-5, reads SAVISQKPSRDICQRGTSLTIQCQVDSQVTMMFWYRQQPGQSLTLIATANQGSEATYESGFVIDKFPISRPNLTFSTLTVSNMSPEDSSIYLCSVKVVWGQETQYFGPGTRLLVL.

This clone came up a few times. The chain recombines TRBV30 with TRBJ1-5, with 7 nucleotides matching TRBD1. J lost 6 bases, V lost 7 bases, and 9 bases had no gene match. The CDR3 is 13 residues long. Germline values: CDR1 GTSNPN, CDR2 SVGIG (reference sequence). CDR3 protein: CASGTAGAQPQHF. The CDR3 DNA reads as TGTGCCTCCGGGACAGCTGGGGCTCAGCCCCAGCATTTT. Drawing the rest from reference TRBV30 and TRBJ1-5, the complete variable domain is SQTIHQWPATLVQPVGSPLSLECTVEGTSNPNLYWYRQAAGRGLQLLFYSVGIGQISSEVPQNLSASRPQDRQFILSSKKLLLSDSGFYLCASGTAGAQPQHFGDGTRLSIL.

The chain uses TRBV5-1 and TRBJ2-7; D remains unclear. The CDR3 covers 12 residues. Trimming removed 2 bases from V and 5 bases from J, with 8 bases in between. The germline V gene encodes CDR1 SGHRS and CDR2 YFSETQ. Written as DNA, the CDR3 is TGCGCCAGCAGCTTTTCTCTCCACGAGCAGTACTTC. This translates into CASSFSLHEQYF.

The CDR3 DNA reads as TGTGCCAGCAGCGCTAGATTAGCGGGAGCTTCCACCGGGGAGCTGTTTTTT. This encodes CASSARLAGASTGELFF. This rearrangement joins TRBV9 to TRBJ2-2; 9 nucleotides align to TRBD2. Trimming removed 3 bases from V and 4 bases from J; junction bases left unmatched: 10. The CDR3 runs 17 residues. The germline V gene has CDR1 SGDLS and CDR2 YYNGEE. Full variable domain (rest looked up from reference TRBV9 and TRBJ2-2): DSGVTQTPKHLITATGQRVTLRCSPRSGDLSVYWYQQSLDQGLQFLIQYYNGEERAKGNILERFSAQQFPDLHSELNLSSLELGDSALYFCASSARLAGASTGELFFGEGSRLTVL.

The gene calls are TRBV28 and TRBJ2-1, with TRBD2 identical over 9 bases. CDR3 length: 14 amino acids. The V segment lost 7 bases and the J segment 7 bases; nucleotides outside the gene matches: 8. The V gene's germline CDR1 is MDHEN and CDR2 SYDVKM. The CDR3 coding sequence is TGTGCCAGCATCCTTAGCGGGAGTGTAAATGAGCAGTTCTTC. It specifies CASILSGSVNEQFF.

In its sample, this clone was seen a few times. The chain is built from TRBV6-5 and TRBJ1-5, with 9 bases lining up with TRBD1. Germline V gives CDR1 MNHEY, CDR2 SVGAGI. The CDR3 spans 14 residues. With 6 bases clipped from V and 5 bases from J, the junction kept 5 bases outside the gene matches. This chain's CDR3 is CASRSGQGDQPQHF. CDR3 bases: TGTGCCAGCAGATCGGGACAGGGCGATCAGCCCCAGCATTTT.

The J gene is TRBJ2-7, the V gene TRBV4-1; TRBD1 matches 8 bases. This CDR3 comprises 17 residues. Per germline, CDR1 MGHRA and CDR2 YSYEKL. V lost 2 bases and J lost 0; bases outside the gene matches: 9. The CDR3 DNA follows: TGCGCCAGCAGCCAACCGCGGCAGGGGGCTTCCTCCTACGAGCAGTACTTC. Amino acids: CASSQPRQGASSYEQYF.

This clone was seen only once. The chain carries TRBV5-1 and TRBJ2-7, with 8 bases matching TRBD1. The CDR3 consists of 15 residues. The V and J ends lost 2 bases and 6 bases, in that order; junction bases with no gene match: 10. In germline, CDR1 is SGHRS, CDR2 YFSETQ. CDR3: CASSLIGQGFAEQYF. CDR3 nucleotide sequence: TGCGCCAGCAGCTTAATCGGACAGGGTTTTGCCGAGCAGTACTTC.

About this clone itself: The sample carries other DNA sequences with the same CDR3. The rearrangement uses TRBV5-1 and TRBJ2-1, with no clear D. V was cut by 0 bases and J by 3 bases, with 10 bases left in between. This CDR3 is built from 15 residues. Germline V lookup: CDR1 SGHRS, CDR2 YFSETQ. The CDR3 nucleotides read TGCGCCAGCAGCTTGGATGGATCCAACTACAATGAGCAGTTCTTC. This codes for CASSLDGSNYNEQFF.

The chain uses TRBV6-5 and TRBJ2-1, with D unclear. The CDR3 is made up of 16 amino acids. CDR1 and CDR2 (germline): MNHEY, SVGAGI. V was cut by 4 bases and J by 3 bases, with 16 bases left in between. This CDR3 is CASSLNSHARYNEQFF. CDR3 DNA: TGTGCCAGCAGTTTAAACTCCCACGCCCGCTACAATGAGCAGTTCTTC.

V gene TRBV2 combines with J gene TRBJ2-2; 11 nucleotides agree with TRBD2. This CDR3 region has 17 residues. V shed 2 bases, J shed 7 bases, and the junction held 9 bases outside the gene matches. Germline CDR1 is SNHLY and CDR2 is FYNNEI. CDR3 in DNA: TGTGCCAGCAGTGAATCCGCGACTAGCGGGGTTTTCGGGGAGCTGTTTTTT. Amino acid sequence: CASSESATSGVFGELFF.

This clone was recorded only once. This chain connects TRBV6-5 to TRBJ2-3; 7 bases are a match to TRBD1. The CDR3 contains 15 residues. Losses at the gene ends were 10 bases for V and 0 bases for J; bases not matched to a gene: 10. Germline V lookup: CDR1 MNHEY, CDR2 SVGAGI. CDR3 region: CATKRQGPSTDTQYF. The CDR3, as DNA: TGTGCCACCAAACGACAGGGACCCAGCACAGATACGCAGTATTTT.

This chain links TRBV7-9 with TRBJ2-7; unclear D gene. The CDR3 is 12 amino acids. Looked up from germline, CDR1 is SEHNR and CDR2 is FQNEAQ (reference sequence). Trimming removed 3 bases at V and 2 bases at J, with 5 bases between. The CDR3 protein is CASSLVPYEQYF. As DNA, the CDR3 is TGTGCCAGCAGCTTGGTGCCCTACGAGCAGTACTTC.

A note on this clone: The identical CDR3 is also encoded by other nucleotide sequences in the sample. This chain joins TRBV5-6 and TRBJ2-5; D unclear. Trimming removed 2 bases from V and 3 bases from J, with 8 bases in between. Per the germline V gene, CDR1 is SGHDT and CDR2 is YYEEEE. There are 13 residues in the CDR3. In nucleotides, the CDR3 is TGTGCCAGCAGCTTTGGTACCGAAGAGACCCAGTACTTC. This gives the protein CASSFGTEETQYF.

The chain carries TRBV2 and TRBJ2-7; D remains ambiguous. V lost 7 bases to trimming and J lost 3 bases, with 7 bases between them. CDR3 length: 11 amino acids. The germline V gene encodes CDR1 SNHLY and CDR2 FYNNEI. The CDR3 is CASNFYYEQYF. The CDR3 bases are TGTGCCAGCAATTTCTACTACGAGCAGTACTTC.

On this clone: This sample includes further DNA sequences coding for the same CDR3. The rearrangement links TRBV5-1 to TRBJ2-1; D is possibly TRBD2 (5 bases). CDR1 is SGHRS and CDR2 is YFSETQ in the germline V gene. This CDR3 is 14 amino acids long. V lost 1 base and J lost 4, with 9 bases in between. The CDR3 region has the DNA TGCGCCAGCAGCTTGCGCCGAGGGTACAATGAGCAGTTCTTC. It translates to CASSLRRGYNEQFF.

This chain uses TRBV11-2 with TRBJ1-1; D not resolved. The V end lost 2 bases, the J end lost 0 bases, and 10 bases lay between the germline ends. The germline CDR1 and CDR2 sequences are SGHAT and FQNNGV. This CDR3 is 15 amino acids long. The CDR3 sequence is CASSLSSLLNTEAFF. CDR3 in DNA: TGTGCCAGCAGCTTAAGTTCCCTCCTGAACACTGAAGCTTTCTTT.